This T cell receptor beta chain was observed in a study of human T cells and chemical hapten exposure. TCRdb ran MiXCR on the RACE reads and lists one entry per CDR3 protein. Among about 37,000 distinct CDR3 sequences listed, around 6.4% were seen once. Time point of the sample: patch test 1, 2 weeks after DPC sensitization. Indicated treatment: therapeutic diphenylcyclopropenone sensitization with weekly scalp DPC. The study extracted total RNA from unfractionated whole blood. Samples of blood were obtained prior to the application of each patch test. Germline V CDR1 and CDR2: DFQATT, SNEGSKA (reference sequence). J was trimmed by 3 bases and V by 2 bases; bases with no gene match: 1. This CDR3 has 13 amino acids. In its sample, this clonotype was seen many times. What it binds is not known. Study-level points and caveats: A positive correlation with patch test score was found for PT1 expanded TCR counts.

The chain recombines TRBV20-1 with TRBJ2-7, with 10 bases that match TRBD1. The receptor was isolated from a woman in her thirties with alopecia areata. Some clones in this sample may be carry-over from other donors' samples. This sample comprised whole blood, obtained in connection with sensitization to the hapten diphenylcyclopropenone (DPC). The CDR3: CSARRDRGYEQYF. The CDR3 coding sequence is TGCAGTGCTAGAAGGGACAGGGGCTACGAGCAGTACTTC.